Listed here are 21 T cell receptor beta chains from one sample, sequenced in a study of response to subunit inactivated influenza vaccine. TCRdb fed the RT-PCR reads into MiXCR, producing one record per CDR3 protein. The sample lists about 530,000 distinct CDR3 sequences, 10% to 15% occurring once. The sample in question was PBMCs from blood, obtained roughly 45 days after vaccination. Receptors originate from a man over 45 who received an inactivated influenza vaccine.

J is TRBJ1-2 and V is TRBV10-3; D not certain. Germline values: CDR1 ENHRY, CDR2 SYGVKD. This CDR3 has 13 amino acids. The V gene lost 0 bases and the J gene lost 0 bases, with 2 bases spanning the gap. Here the CDR3 reads CAISESPNYGYTF. CDR3 DNA sequence: TGTGCCATCAGTGAGTCCCCTAACTATGGCTACACCTTC.

V usage is TRBV12-3 or TRBV12-4 and J usage is TRBJ1-2; D is possibly TRBD1 (6 bases). The V and J ends lost 2 bases and 8 bases respectively, with 12 bases between them. The CDR3 totals 13 residues. CDR3 bases: TGTGCCAGCAGTTTACCGGGGGCGGTGGGCTACACCTTC. This codes for CASSLPGAVGYTF.

This clonotype was picked up a small number of times. V gene TRBV5-1 combines with J gene TRBJ1-2, with 8 bases identical to TRBD1. Germline values: CDR1 SGHRS, CDR2 YFSETQ. The CDR3 covers 15 residues. With V trimmed by 4 bases and J by 7 bases, 12 bases remained unmatched. Here the CDR3 DNA reads TGCGCCAGCAGCCCGCCCGGACAGGGAACTGGTGGCTACACCTTC. Residues: CASSPPGQGTGGYTF.

V is TRBV2 and J is TRBJ1-4; D uncertain. Germline CDR1 SNHLY, CDR2 FYNNEI. The CDR3 has 17 amino acids. V dropped 4 bases and J dropped 8 bases, with 23 bases sitting between them. The DNA of the CDR3 is TGTGCCAGCAGTGCCACCGGGATCCTCAAACTAGAAGAAAAACTGTTTTTT. It is translated as CASSATGILKLEEKLFF.

The chain couples TRBV4-2 to TRBJ2-5, with TRBD2 identical over 8 bases. With 0 bases clipped from V and 9 bases from J, the junction kept 3 bases outside the gene matches. CDR3 length equals 13 residues. CDR1 LGHNA and CDR2 YNFKEQ come from the germline V gene. CDR3 in amino acids: CASSQEFSGAQYF. The CDR3 DNA follows: TGTGCCAGCAGCCAAGAATTTAGCGGGGCCCAGTACTTC.

This rearrangement joins TRBV20-1 to TRBJ1-4, with D hard to call. The CDR3 totals 12 residues. The V end was cut by 6 bases, the J end by 8 bases, with 13 bases between. Germline CDR1 DFQATT, CDR2 SNEGSKA (reference sequence). CDR3 nucleotide sequence: TGCAGTGCCCAAGAACTGTGGGAAAAACTGTTTTTT. As protein: CSAQELWEKLFF.

V usage is TRBV29-1 and J usage is TRBJ2-7; D ambiguous. Germline V CDR1 and CDR2: SQVTM, ANQGSEA. CDR3 length: 12 amino acids. V lost 5 bases to trimming and J lost 1 base, with 9 bases between them. The CDR3 DNA reads as TGCAGCGTTTACGACGGATCCTACGAGCAGTACTTC. Its protein is CSVYDGSYEQYF.

There are a few counts of this clonotype. The CDR3 reads CASSPGRGRLYEQYF. The DNA of the CDR3 is TGTGCCAGCTCACCAGGGAGGGGACGCCTCTACGAGCAGTACTTC. The chain carries TRBV18 and TRBJ2-7; TRBD2 matches at 7 bases. The CDR3 covers 15 residues. Germline CDR1 KGHSH, CDR2 LQKENI. V lost 2 bases and J lost 3; bases outside the gene matches: 7. Filled out from reference TRBV18 and TRBJ2-7, the complete variable domain reads NAGVMQNPRHLVRRRGQEARLRCSPMKGHSHVYWYRQLPEEGLKFMVYLQKENIIDESGMPKERFSAEFPKEGPSILRIQQVVRGDSAAYFCASSPGRGRLYEQYFGPGTRLTVT.

In its sample, this clonotype was seen many times. The chain couples TRBV5-5 to TRBJ2-3; D unresolved. Trimming took off 2 bases at V and 6 bases at J, with 13 bases between the two ends. Germline V lookup: CDR1 SGHKS, CDR2 YYEKEE (reference sequence). The CDR3 runs 14 residues. CDR3 loop: CASSFQALGDTQYF. The DNA of the CDR3 is TGTGCCAGCAGCTTCCAGGCGCTGGGGGATACGCAGTATTTT. Together with reference TRBV5-5 and TRBJ2-3, the CDR3 gives the full variable domain: DAGVTQSPTHLIKTRGQQVTLRCSPISGHKSVSWYQQVLGQGPQFIFQYYEKEERGRGNFPDRFSARQFPNYSSELNVNALLLGDSALYLCASSFQALGDTQYFGPGTRLTVL.

The table lists this clonotype with a few counts. The rearrangement joins TRBV12-3 or TRBV12-4 to TRBJ1-6; 7 bases are a match to TRBD1. The ends lost 5 bases at V and 10 bases at J; junction bases unmatched: 11. The CDR3 spans 15 residues. CDR3 DNA sequence: TGTGCCAGCAGTAGCCCCAGGGGGTGGCAGTCACCCCTCCACTTT. Residues: CASSSPRGWQSPLHF.

The table lists this clonotype with a few counts. This chain links TRBV20-1 with TRBJ2-1; D is undetermined. Germline-derived CDR1 and CDR2 are DFQATT and SNEGSKA (reference sequence). The length of the CDR3 is 12 residues. With 5 bases removed from V and 4 bases from J, the gap between germline ends came to 9 bases. The CDR3, as DNA: TGCAGTGCTCGGCCCCTTTACAATGAGCAGTTCTTC. It yields the protein CSARPLYNEQFF.

This clonotype showed up many times. The chain carries TRBV28 and TRBJ2-7; D gene ambiguous. The CDR3 runs 10 residues. Germline CDR1 reads MDHEN; CDR2 reads SYDVKM. Trimming shortened V by 6 bases and J by 4 bases, and 4 bases separated the two germline ends. The CDR3 loop is CASSQYEQYF. The CDR3 DNA reads TGTGCCAGCAGCCAGTACGAGCAGTACTTC.

The chain joins TRBV28 to TRBJ2-1; 12 bases map to TRBD2. Per germline, CDR1 MDHEN and CDR2 SYDVKM. V lost 7 bases to trimming and J lost 4 bases; unmatched junction nucleotides: 5. CDR3 length equals 15 residues. The chain's CDR3 is CASTLLAGGYNEQFF. The CDR3 region has the DNA TGTGCCAGCACCTTACTAGCGGGGGGATACAATGAGCAGTTCTTC.

This clonotype was seen only a few times. V usage is TRBV24-1 and J usage is TRBJ1-1; D is unclear. CDR1 is KGHDR, CDR2 SFDVKD, per germline. This CDR3 is built from 13 residues. Trimming removed 9 bases at V and 3 bases at J, with 13 bases between. CDR3 nucleotide sequence: TGTGCCACCGCAAACTGGGCAGACACTGAAGCTTTCTTT. This gives the protein CATANWADTEAFF.

This clonotype was observed a few times. This chain uses TRBV11-2 with TRBJ2-5, with D tentatively TRBD1 (6 bases). CDR1 and CDR2 (germline): SGHAT, FQNNGV. This CDR3 is 19 amino acids long. Trimming took 1 base from V and 2 from J, leaving 23 bases between them. The CDR3 reads CASSLVAFLGQGRQETQYF. The CDR3 nucleotides are TGTGCCAGCAGCTTAGTTGCGTTCCTAGGTCAGGGGCGGCAAGAGACCCAGTACTTC.

This clonotype was observed a few times. The chain combines TRBV24-1 with TRBJ2-3, with 7 bases fitting TRBD2. CDR3 size: 16 residues. In germline, CDR1 is KGHDR, CDR2 SFDVKD. After removal of 1 base from V and 3 bases from J, the junction contained 6 bases not matched to a gene. In DNA form, the CDR3 reads TGTGCCACCAGTGATTTCGAGGGAGGGCCTACAGATACGCAGTATTTT. It yields the protein CATSDFEGGPTDTQYF.

This clonotype has just a few counts. This chain uses TRBV6-2 or TRBV6-3 with TRBJ2-2; D is possibly TRBD1 (6 bases). CDR1 is MNHEY, CDR2 SVGEGT, per germline. Trimming left V 0 bases short and J 1 base short, with 15 bases between. This CDR3 comprises 18 residues. CDR3 amino acids: CASSYSFSRGVNTGELFF. In nucleotides, the CDR3 is TGTGCCAGCAGTTACTCGTTTTCCAGGGGAGTGAACACCGGGGAGCTGTTTTTT.

The chain is built from TRBV9 and TRBJ2-6, with D possibly being TRBD1 or TRBD2 (6 bases each). The V gene lost 0 bases and the J gene lost 0 bases, with 16 bases spanning the gap. This CDR3 has 19 amino acids. Germline values: CDR1 SGDLS, CDR2 YYNGEE. Written as DNA, the CDR3 is TGTGCCAGCAGCGTAGAGGGGGGCAGGGCCCACTCTGGGGCCAACGTCCTGACTTTC. This codes for CASSVEGGRAHSGANVLTF.

A few counts support this clonotype. The V call is TRBV7-2, the J call TRBJ2-5; 9 nucleotides match TRBD2. Germline assignment: CDR1 SGHTA and CDR2 FQGNSA. The CDR3 consists of 14 residues. The V segment lost 5 bases and the J segment 4 bases; nucleotides outside the gene matches: 5. The CDR3 loop is CASSQNSGGETQYF. DNA of the CDR3: TGTGCCAGCAGCCAAAATAGCGGGGGAGAGACCCAGTACTTC.

This clonotype was counted ten times or more. The chain couples TRBV29-1 to TRBJ2-5; 7 positions agree with TRBD1. V lost 1 base to trimming and J lost 4 bases; unmatched junction nucleotides: 0. The CDR3 has 12 residues. Germline V gene sequence: CDR1 SQVTM, CDR2 ANQGSEA. Here the CDR3 DNA reads TGCAGCGTTGAAGCAGGGGGAGAGACCCAGTACTTC. Protein: CSVEAGGETQYF.

The chain joins TRBV3-1 to TRBJ2-4, with TRBD2 matching 8 bases. J gave up 5 bases and V 1 base, and 4 bases lay outside the gene matches. The CDR3 covers 15 residues. Per germline, CDR1 LGHDT and CDR2 YNNKEL (reference sequence). This CDR3 reads CASSQAGGPENIQYF. CDR3 bases: TGTGCCAGCAGCCAAGCGGGGGGGCCGGAAAACATTCAGTACTTC. Looking up the rest from reference TRBV3-1 and TRBJ2-4 gives the full variable domain: DTAVSQTPKYLVTQMGNDKSIKCEQNLGHDTMYWYKQDSKKFLKIMFSYNNKELIINETVPNRFSPKSPDKAHLNLHINSLELGDSAVYFCASSQAGGPENIQYFGAGTRLSVL.